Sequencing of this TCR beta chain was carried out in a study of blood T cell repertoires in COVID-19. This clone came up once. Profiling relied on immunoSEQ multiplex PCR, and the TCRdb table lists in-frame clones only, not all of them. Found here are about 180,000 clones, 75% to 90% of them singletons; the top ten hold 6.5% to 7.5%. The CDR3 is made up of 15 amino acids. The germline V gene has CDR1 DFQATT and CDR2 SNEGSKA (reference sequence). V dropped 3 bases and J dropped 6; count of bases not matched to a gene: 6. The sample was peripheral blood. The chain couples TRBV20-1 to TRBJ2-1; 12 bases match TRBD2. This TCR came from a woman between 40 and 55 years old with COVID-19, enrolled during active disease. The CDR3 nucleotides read TGCAGTGCTAGTCTGCCTAGCGGGGGGGGCAATGAGCAGTTCTTC. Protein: CSASLPSGGGNEQFF.